This T cell receptor (beta chain) originates from a study of blood T cell repertoires in COVID-19. On the study more broadly: The samples span acute and convalescent COVID-19 from the United States, Italy and Spain.

The method was immunoSEQ multiplex PCR; TCRdb's version includes in-frame clones alone and lacks a portion of them. The sample holds 200,000 to 250,000 clones, 83% seen once. This clone was counted between two and nine times. V was clipped by 6 bases and J by 0 bases, with 8 bases between them. Germline CDR1 MDHEN, CDR2 SYDVKM. The CDR3 loop spans 13 amino acids. This clonotype was obtained from a woman in her forties or fifties who had been exposed to COVID-19. The sequenced sample was PBMCs or T cells enriched from blood (not recorded which). The chain joins TRBV28 to TRBJ1-1; D remains ambiguous. The CDR3 nucleotides are TGTGCCAGCAGCCCTCCTATGAACACTGAAGCTTTCTTT. It codes for CASSPPMNTEAFF.